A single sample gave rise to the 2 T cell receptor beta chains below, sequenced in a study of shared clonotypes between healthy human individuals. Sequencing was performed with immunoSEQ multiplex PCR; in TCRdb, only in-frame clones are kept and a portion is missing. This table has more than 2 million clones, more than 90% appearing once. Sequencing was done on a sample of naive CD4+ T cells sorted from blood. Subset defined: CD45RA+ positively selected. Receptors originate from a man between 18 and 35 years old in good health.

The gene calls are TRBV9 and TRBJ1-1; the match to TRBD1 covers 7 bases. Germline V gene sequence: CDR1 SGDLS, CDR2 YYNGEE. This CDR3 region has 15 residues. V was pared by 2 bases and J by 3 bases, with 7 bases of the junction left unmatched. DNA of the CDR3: TGTGCCAGCAGCGTTGAACAGGGGAGTTACACTGAAGCTTTCTTT. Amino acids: CASSVEQGSYTEAFF.

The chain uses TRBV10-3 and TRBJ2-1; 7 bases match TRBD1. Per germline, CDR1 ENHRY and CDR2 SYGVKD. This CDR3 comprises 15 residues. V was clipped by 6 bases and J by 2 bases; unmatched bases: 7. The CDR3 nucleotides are TGTGCCATCAGCCCTAGACAGGGAACCTACAATGAGCAGTTCTTC. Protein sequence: CAISPRQGTYNEQFF.